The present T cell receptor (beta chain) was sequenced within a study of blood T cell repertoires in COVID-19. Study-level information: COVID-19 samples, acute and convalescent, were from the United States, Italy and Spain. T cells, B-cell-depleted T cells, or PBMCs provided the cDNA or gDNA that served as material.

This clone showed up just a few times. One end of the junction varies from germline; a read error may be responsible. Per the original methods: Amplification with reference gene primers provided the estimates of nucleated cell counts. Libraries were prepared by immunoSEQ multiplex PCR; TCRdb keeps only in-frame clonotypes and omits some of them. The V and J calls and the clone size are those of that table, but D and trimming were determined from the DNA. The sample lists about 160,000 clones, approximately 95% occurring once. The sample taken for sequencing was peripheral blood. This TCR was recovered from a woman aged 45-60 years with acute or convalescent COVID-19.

The CDR3, as DNA: TGTGCCAGCACCTTAGGAGAGACAGGGGTGGAGACCCAGTACTTC. This encodes CASTLGETGVETQYF. This chain uses TRBV7-6 with TRBJ2-5; 8 bases agree with TRBD1. Germline V gives CDR1 SGHVS, CDR2 FNYEAQ. The CDR3 extends over 15 amino acids.